This T cell receptor beta chain derives from a study of T cell responses to AZD1222 COVID-19 vaccine (dated by TCRdb to 2020 to 2022). For the wider study: TCR sequencing covered some 250 trial participants: 200 to 220 given two doses of AZD1222 and about 26 given two doses of MenACWY control vaccine. Trial participants were enrolled into age subgroups of 18-55, 56-69 and 70-plus years, which contained about 160, 30 and 59 TCR-sequenced participants, respectively.

Reading the label with the study, this specimen's time point is: about 28 days (+/-7) after the second vaccine dose. AZD1222 recipients given second doses at about 4 weeks or at about 12 weeks were pooled, since spike-specific TCR depth and breadth were not found to differ between the two schedules. Vaccinee samples were obtained from the UK trials COV001 and COV002, which included a single-blind randomized controlled phase 2/3 trial of AZD1222 (ChAdOx1 nCoV-19) in healthy adults. Trial participant PBMC samples were collected at day 0 and day 28 after the second dose for TCRbeta chain sequencing. Comments on this clone: The clone's antigen remains unknown. No much larger clone is present one base from it, and per-base qualities are unavailable.

On the study overall, not on this receptor specifically: Only a handful of AZD1222 recipients were SARS-CoV-2 seropositive at baseline, limiting conclusions about previously exposed vaccinees. Vaccine-associated CD4 TCRs spanned the whole spike protein, with dominant responses in regions 160-218 and 743-854. The 56-69-year group was small, and its depth increase did not reach significance, likely because of low power. Because no day 14 peak-response samples were available, repertoires were characterized only after the peak T cell response. Participants were mostly white British, with more females than males. The authors suggested clonal diversity may have been underestimated. After two AZD1222 doses, both the breadth and the depth of spike-specific TCRs were significantly higher than at day 0 and than in MenACWY recipients. Epitopes outside the regions mutated in the B.1.351 and B.1.1.7 variants were reportedly recognized by nearly half of the unique spike-specific TCRs.

The CDR3 covers 15 residues, taking in both the cysteine and the phenylalanine. The entry retains the CDR3 DNA only, 45 bases that are in frame from base 1. CDR1 and CDR2, looked up from the germline V gene, are SGHTA and FQGNSA. From V the trimming removes 1 base and from J it removes 6 bases, while the gene matches leave 6 bases of the junction unaccounted for. The CDR3 regions of human TCRbeta chains were subjected to immunosequencing. The paper's data handling went like this. Repertoire TCRs were matched against a reference library of SARS-CoV-2-specific TCRs generated with the MIRA antigen-specificity platform. Breadth was defined as the fraction of unique TCRs that were SARS-CoV-2-associated, and depth was defined as the fraction of total T cells that were SARS-CoV-2-associated. Using the MIRA data, each spike-specific TCR was mapped to the spike region that the TCR reacts to and placed in a CD4 or CD8 class. Log10-transformed breadth and depth values were compared by one-way ANOVA with Sidak's multiple comparisons tests. TCRdb provides this immuneACCESS table in a form limited to in-frame rearrangements. Some clones are lacking; in checked studies, under half of them reflect an unresolved V gene, and why the rest are absent is not known. The V and J calls and the clone size are those of that table, but D and trimming were determined from the DNA. This sample holds just over 150,000 clones; 85% to 90% were observed only once. Roughly a tenth of the sample is taken by the ten largest.

This TCR derives from an adult who received the AZD1222 COVID-19 vaccine. Here the chain combines TRBV7-2 and TRBJ1-5; TRBD1 agrees with 7 junctional bases. The starting material was peripheral blood, obtained 28 days after the second AZD1222 dose. The CDR3 protein is CASSLEGAQGQPQHF. The bases are TGTGCCAGCAGCTTAGAGGGGGCGCAAGGTCAGCCCCAGCATTTT.